One sample yielded the 31 T cell receptor beta chains listed below, sequenced in a study of CD8+ T cells in alopecia areata. Sequencing templates came from extracted RNA that was reverse transcribed into cDNA. Method: immunoSEQ multiplex PCR; TCRdb's copy keeps in-frame clones and lacks some. The sample includes over 120,000 clones, approximately 51% of them seen just once. The sequencing here drew on CD4+ T cells sorted from blood, taken at week 0. The receptors were gathered from a human donor with alopecia areata.

The genes are TRBV4-2 and TRBJ1-5; the D is unclear. The CDR3 is 15 amino acids. From germline, CDR1 is LGHNA and CDR2 YNFKEQ. Trimming took off 0 bases at V and 3 bases at J, with 9 bases between the two ends. CDR3 residues: CASSQDRQINQPQHF. In nucleotides, the CDR3 is TGTGCCAGCAGCCAAGATCGGCAGATCAATCAGCCCCAGCATTTT.

This clone occurred a few times. The DNA of the CDR3 is TGTGCCAGCAGCACAGAGACAGCCCCCGGGGAGCAGTACTTC. It encodes CASSTETAPGEQYF. This chain uses TRBV7-2 with TRBJ2-7, with a weak D call TRBD1 (5 bases). This CDR3 spans 14 amino acids. Trimming removed 5 bases at V and 7 bases at J, with 18 bases between. Per the germline V gene, CDR1 is SGHTA and CDR2 is FQGNSA.

The chain is built from TRBV5-1 and TRBJ2-2, with D maybe TRBD1 (6 bases). The V and J ends lost 3 bases and 1 base respectively, with 16 bases between them. The CDR3 is made up of 17 amino acids. Germline lookup yields CDR1 SGHRS and CDR2 YFSETQ. The CDR3 loop is CASSSLLDSQNTGELFF. CDR3 sequence (DNA): TGCGCCAGCAGCTCCCTTTTGGACAGCCAGAACACCGGGGAGCTGTTTTTT.

In nucleotides, the CDR3 is TGCGCCAGCAGCTTGGTTGGCAGGGTTGACACTGAAGCTTTCTTT. As protein: CASSLVGRVDTEAFF. The gene calls are TRBV5-1 and TRBJ1-1; D is possibly TRBD1 (5 bases). CDR1 and CDR2 from the germline V gene are SGHRS and YFSETQ. V was clipped by 0 bases and J by 3 bases, with 12 bases between them. The CDR3 runs to 15 residues.

This clone was detected once. This chain uses TRBV7-9 with TRBJ1-2; D is uncertain. Germline values: CDR1 SEHNR, CDR2 FQNEAQ (reference sequence). CDR3 length equals 11 residues. The CDR3 coding sequence is TGTTTTTGGGAGGCTAACTATGGCTACACCTTC. Residues: CFWEANYGYTF.

V and J are TRBV20-1 and TRBJ2-5; D not resolved. V was pared by 3 bases and J by 5 bases, with 7 bases between. The CDR3 covers 11 residues. CDR1 is DFQATT, CDR2 SNEGSKA, per germline (reference sequence). The CDR3 DNA reads TGCAGTGCTAGTAGTAGGGAGACCCAGTACTTC. Its translation: CSASSRETQYF.

This clone was found many times. In DNA form, the CDR3 reads TGTGCCAGCAGCCCCGTGGATAGCGGGAGTAATGAGCAGTTCTTC. Protein: CASSPVDSGSNEQFF. The chain links TRBV7-3 to TRBJ2-1, with 9 bases matching TRBD2. V shed 5 bases and J 7 bases; nucleotides not matched to a gene: 9. Looked up from germline, CDR1 is SGHTA and CDR2 is FQGTGA. The CDR3 loop spans 15 amino acids.

This chain links TRBV5-1 with TRBJ1-1; TRBD1 might be the D (5 bases). V lost 3 bases to trimming and J lost 2 bases, with 17 bases between them. The CDR3 is made up of 16 amino acids. CDR1 and CDR2 from the germline V gene are SGHRS and YFSETQ. CDR3 sequence reads: CASSSERGPINTEAFF. CDR3 DNA: TGCGCCAGCAGCTCCGAACGGGGACCGATTAACACTGAAGCTTTCTTT.

The V and J genes are TRBV30 and TRBJ1-1; D might be TRBD1 (6 bases). The CDR3 sequence is 12 residues long. V was pared by 7 bases and J by 4 bases, with 13 bases between. Germline lookup yields CDR1 GTSNPN and CDR2 SVGIG (reference sequence). CDR3 protein: CASLTGATEAFF. The DNA of the CDR3 is TGTGCCTCCCTGACAGGCGCCACTGAAGCTTTCTTT.

The chain is built from TRBV7-3 and TRBJ2-3, with a possible D match to TRBD2 (6 bases). V lost 3 bases and J 0 bases, leaving 7 bases between the germline ends. The germline CDR1 and CDR2 sequences are SGHTA and FQGTGA. The length of the CDR3 is 14 residues. The CDR3 region has the DNA TGTGCCAGCAGCTTGGAGGGGAGCACAGATACGCAGTATTTT. Translated, it gives CASSLEGSTDTQYF.

This clone was picked up a small number of times. The chain carries TRBV6-1 and TRBJ2-5, with 7 bases lining up with TRBD2. CDR1 and CDR2 from the germline V gene are MNHNS and SASEGT. The CDR3 runs 17 residues. The V gene end was trimmed by 4 bases and the J gene end by 4 bases; junction bases not matched to a gene: 15. The CDR3 DNA is TGTGCCAGCAGTGCCGGAGGGAGGGGTCGGGTTTTAGAGACCCAGTACTTC. Encoded protein: CASSAGGRGRVLETQYF.

The chain carries TRBV7-9 and TRBJ2-7; a weak D match, TRBD2 (6 bases). This CDR3 is built from 16 residues. The V gene's germline CDR1 is SEHNR and CDR2 FQNEAQ (reference sequence). V lost 5 bases to trimming and J lost 0 bases, with 17 bases between them. CDR3 nucleotide sequence: TGTGCCAGCAGCGCGGAGGGTTATAAAGGCTCCTACGAGCAGTACTTC. Residues: CASSAEGYKGSYEQYF.

This clone showed up just a few times. The V gene is TRBV27, the J gene TRBJ1-1; 7 nucleotides align to TRBD1. Unmatched junction bases numbered 14, after V lost 6 bases and J lost 4 bases. The CDR3 runs to 16 residues. The V gene's germline CDR1 is MNHEY and CDR2 SMNVEV (reference sequence). The CDR3 DNA follows: TGTGCCAGCAGAAACCGGGACAGAGCTCTGGGCACTGAAGCTTTCTTT. Translated, it gives CASRNRDRALGTEAFF.

This clone was detected a few times. The V gene is TRBV6-5, the J gene TRBJ1-5; D gene ambiguous. The CDR3 totals 13 residues. V was trimmed by 5 bases and J by 7 bases, leaving 12 bases between them. Germline values: CDR1 MNHEY, CDR2 SVGAGI. CDR3 bases: TGTGCCAGCAGTGAAGCGTCGCGGCAGCCCCAGCATTTT. Its translation is CASSEASRQPQHF.

V is TRBV4-2 and J is TRBJ2-7; possibly TRBD1 for D (6 bases). The CDR3 is made up of 15 amino acids. CDR1 is LGHNA, CDR2 YNFKEQ, per germline. With 2 bases removed from V and 0 bases from J, the gap between germline ends came to 11 bases. The CDR3 nucleotides are TGTGCCAGCAGCCAACCGGGACATAACTCCTACGAGCAGTACTTC. Encoded protein: CASSQPGHNSYEQYF.

The J gene is TRBJ2-3, the V gene TRBV30, with TRBD2 matching over 9 bases. Germline CDR1 is GTSNPN and CDR2 is SVGIG (reference sequence). V shed 4 bases, J shed 3 bases, and the junction held 2 bases outside the gene matches. This CDR3 comprises 13 residues. CDR3 DNA: TGTGCCTGGAATCTAGCGGGAACAGATACGCAGTATTTT. This sequence encodes CAWNLAGTDTQYF.

The genes are TRBV29-1 and TRBJ2-2; 9 bases are a match to TRBD1. Germline lookup yields CDR1 SQVTM and CDR2 ANQGSEA. The trim removed 7 bases at V and 1 base at J, leaving 10 bases unmatched. This CDR3 comprises 16 residues. CDR3 sequence: CSGSGTGPLNTGELFF. CDR3 DNA sequence: TGCAGCGGTTCAGGGACAGGGCCTCTGAACACCGGGGAGCTGTTTTTT.

In this sample, this clone turned up a few times. The chain employs TRBV11-3 and TRBJ2-1; D possibly corresponds to TRBD2 (5 bases). The CDR3 length is 16 residues. Germline assignment: CDR1 SGHNT and CDR2 YENEEA. Trimming pared 5 bases from V and 4 bases from J, leaving 18 bases between. The CDR3 coding sequence is TGTGCCAGCAGCCCAGGAGGATCCCCCCTTTACAATGAGCAGTTCTTC. Translated: CASSPGGSPLYNEQFF.

The gene calls are TRBV29-1 and TRBJ2-2; the D is unclear. Germline lookup yields CDR1 SQVTM and CDR2 ANQGSEA. This CDR3 comprises 15 residues. The V end was cut by 1 base, the J end by 0 bases, with 9 bases between. The CDR3 protein is CSVEVVSPNTGELFF. CDR3 DNA: TGCAGCGTTGAAGTTGTCTCACCGAACACCGGGGAGCTGTTTTTT.

The chain couples TRBV13 to TRBJ1-1, with 11 bases matching TRBD1. The CDR3 contains 14 residues. Unmatched junction bases numbered 5, after V lost 6 bases and J lost 5 bases. Per the germline V gene, CDR1 is PRHDT and CDR2 is FYEKMQ (reference sequence). The CDR3 nucleotides are TGTGCCAGCAGAAAGGACAGGGGGCTGACTGAAGCTTTCTTT. It encodes CASRKDRGLTEAFF.

The rearrangement uses TRBV4-2 and TRBJ2-7; 9 bases match TRBD1. CDR3 length: 17 amino acids. Trimming cost V 3 bases and J 2 bases; bases outside gene matches: 11. Germline assignment: CDR1 LGHNA and CDR2 YNFKEQ. CDR3 loop: CASSHPGTGSTAYEQYF. Written as DNA, the CDR3 is TGTGCCAGCAGCCACCCCGGGACAGGGTCGACAGCCTACGAGCAGTACTTC.

This clone was seen only a few times. CDR3 in DNA: TGCAGCGTTATTACTAGCGGAAGCTCCTACGAGCAGTACTTC. It specifies CSVITSGSSYEQYF. The chain employs TRBV29-1 and TRBJ2-7; 8 bases are shared with TRBD2. The CDR3 is 14 residues long. The J segment lost 0 bases and the V segment lost 5 bases, leaving 6 bases of the junction unmatched. Germline CDR1 SQVTM, CDR2 ANQGSEA.

This clone was seen a handful of times. The CDR3 nucleotides read TGTGCCAGCTCACCCCCGGGACAGGGGGCGCGTGGGGCCAACGTCCTGACTTTC. Its protein is CASSPPGQGARGANVLTF. This chain uses TRBV18 with TRBJ2-6, with 12 positions matching TRBD1. Germline V gene lookup returns CDR1 KGHSH and CDR2 LQKENI. The CDR3 covers 18 residues. J was trimmed by 3 bases and V by 3 bases; bases with no gene match: 6.

This clone was observed a few times. The chain recombines TRBV7-9 with TRBJ2-5; no clear D gene. The ends were cut back, 6 bases at V and 5 bases at J, with 4 bases in the middle. The CDR3 extends over 10 amino acids. Per the germline V gene, CDR1 is SEHNR and CDR2 is FQNEAQ (reference sequence). The chain's CDR3 is CASSRETQYF. The CDR3 nucleotides read TGTGCCAGCAGTCGGGAGACCCAGTACTTC.

This chain uses TRBV28 with TRBJ2-7; the D is unclear. Trimming took 6 bases from V and 7 from J, leaving 10 bases between them. The CDR3 length is 11 residues. Germline-derived CDR1 and CDR2 are MDHEN and SYDVKM. CDR3 coding DNA: TGTGCCAGCAGCCTGACTCGAGAGCAGTACTTC. It codes for CASSLTREQYF.

V usage is TRBV9 and J usage is TRBJ1-1; D may be TRBD1 (5 bases). The germline gives CDR1 SGDLS, CDR2 YYNGEE. With 3 bases removed from V and 1 base from J, the gap between germline ends came to 10 bases. The CDR3 loop spans 14 amino acids. The CDR3 region is CASSEQVKNTEAFF. As DNA, the CDR3 is TGTGCCAGCAGCGAACAGGTTAAGAACACTGAAGCTTTCTTT.

The chain combines TRBV18 with TRBJ2-7; 12 bases map to TRBD1. Germline CDR1 reads KGHSH; CDR2 reads LQKENI. The junction had 6 bases not matched to a gene; V was cut back by 2 bases and J by 7 bases. The CDR3 sequence is 15 residues long. The CDR3 sequence: CASSPGGQGAREQYF. Written as DNA, the CDR3 is TGTGCCAGCTCACCAGGGGGACAGGGGGCAAGGGAGCAGTACTTC.

The CDR3 is CASSLNRQNTEAFF. The CDR3 nucleotides are TGTGCCAGCAGTTTAAACAGGCAGAACACTGAAGCTTTCTTT. V gene TRBV2 combines with J gene TRBJ1-1, with a tentative D call TRBD1 (5 bases). The CDR3 loop spans 14 amino acids. The V end lost 5 bases, the J end lost 1 base, and 11 bases lay between the germline ends. Germline V lookup: CDR1 SNHLY, CDR2 FYNNEI.

The table lists this clone with a few counts. This chain connects TRBV7-3 to TRBJ2-2; D gene unclear. The CDR3 has 13 amino acids. Trimming cost V 5 bases and J 4 bases, with 8 bases left between them. Germline V gene data show CDR1 as SGHTA and CDR2 as FQGTGA. CDR3 protein: CASSPMSTGELFF. The DNA for the CDR3 is TGTGCCAGCAGCCCCATGTCCACCGGGGAGCTGTTTTTT.

This clone is a singleton in its sample. The chain combines TRBV4-3 with TRBJ1-1, with D maybe TRBD1 (5 bases). Trimming took off 0 bases at V and 3 bases at J, with 5 bases between the two ends. The germline gives CDR1 LGHNA, CDR2 YSLEER. CDR3 length: 13 amino acids. CDR3 nucleotide sequence: TGCGCCAGCAGCCAAGAGGGGGACACTGAAGCTTTCTTT. It translates to CASSQEGDTEAFF.

The V and J genes are TRBV7-2 and TRBJ2-1, with 9 bases identical to TRBD2. This CDR3 spans 16 amino acids. The germline V gene has CDR1 SGHTA and CDR2 FQGNSA. The J segment lost 8 bases and the V segment lost 5 bases, leaving 13 bases of the junction unmatched. Written as DNA, the CDR3 is TGTGCCAGCAGCCCGCCCCGAGTAGCGGGAGTCCATGAGCAGTTCTTC. Protein sequence: CASSPPRVAGVHEQFF.